Shown below are 30 T cell receptor beta chains from a single sample sequenced in a study of T cells in Graves' hyperthyroidism and ophthalmopathy. TCR beta CDR3 regions were amplified from RNA. During a first-round RT-PCR of the TCR CDR3, the HTBI primer set was used. TCRdb reanalysed the multiplex PCR reads using MiXCR and keeps one entry per CDR3 protein. Found here are approximately 600,000 distinct CDR3 sequences, around 21% of them singletons; the top ten hold around a third. Sequencing was done on a sample of blood. The receptors here all came from a man aged 30 to 39 with Graves' ophthalmopathy.

This clonotype was seen repeatedly, ten times or more. V usage is TRBV2 and J usage is TRBJ2-7; 7 bases map to TRBD2. The CDR3 consists of 13 residues. CDR1 and CDR2 from the germline V gene are SNHLY and FYNNEI. Trimming at V came to 5 bases and at J to 5 bases, leaving 6 bases not matched to a gene. Here the CDR3 DNA reads TGTGCCAGCAGTTACGGGAGGAGGGACGAGCAGTACTTC. It specifies CASSYGRRDEQYF.

The chain is built from TRBV6-2 or TRBV6-3 and TRBJ2-7, with D possibly matching TRBD1 (6 bases). CDR1 and CDR2 from the germline V gene are MNHEY and SVGEGT. This CDR3 contains 17 residues. With 0 bases removed from V and 2 bases from J, the gap between germline ends came to 17 bases. The CDR3 bases are TGTGCCAGCAGTTACTCGAGTTACAGGGAGTATCCCTACGAGCAGTACTTC. Its translation: CASSYSSYREYPYEQYF.

J is TRBJ1-1 and V is TRBV15; TRBD1 matches 7 bases. The CDR3 totals 15 residues. Germline loops: CDR1 LNHNV, CDR2 YYDKDF (reference sequence). V lost 1 base, J lost 0 bases, and 2 bases stayed unmatched. The CDR3 coding sequence is TGTGCCACCAGCAGAGGGGACAGACTGAACACTGAAGCTTTCTTT. It specifies CATSRGDRLNTEAFF.

The V gene is TRBV6-1, the J gene TRBJ2-7; no definite D call. The CDR3 runs 14 residues. The V and J ends lost 5 bases and 2 bases respectively, with 13 bases between them. The germline V gene encodes CDR1 MNHNS and CDR2 SASEGT. CDR3: CASSQDGTPYEQYF. The CDR3 nucleotides read TGTGCCAGCAGTCAAGACGGAACGCCCTACGAGCAGTACTTC.

This clonotype occurred many times. J is TRBJ2-7 and V is TRBV29-1; D perhaps matches TRBD1 (6 bases). CDR1 SQVTM and CDR2 ANQGSEA come from the germline V gene. Trimming stripped 4 bases from V and 0 bases from J, with 16 bases between. This CDR3 region has 15 residues. As DNA, the CDR3 is TGCAGCGTTGGAGGGGAACAGGGATACTCCTACGAGCAGTACTTC. Its translation: CSVGGEQGYSYEQYF.

Ten or more counts support this clonotype. The chain has TRBV11-2 and TRBJ2-5; perhaps TRBD1 as D (6 bases). CDR3 length: 14 residues. The V gene's germline CDR1 is SGHAT and CDR2 FQNNGV. The ends were cut back, 4 bases at V and 5 bases at J, with 14 bases in the middle. The CDR3 region has the DNA TGTGCCAGCAGCTCCGACAGGAGAGAGGAGACCCAGTACTTC. Translating it yields CASSSDRREETQYF.

To note about this clonotype: This may arise from a read error, as a much more abundant clone is one base away. The rearrangement uses TRBV28 and TRBJ2-1; no firm D call. Germline V gene sequence: CDR1 MDHEN, CDR2 SYDVKM. CDR3 length: 13 residues. Trimming took off 8 bases at V and 0 bases at J, with 8 bases between the two ends. CDR3 residues: CASGTPSYNEQFF. The CDR3, as DNA: TGTGCCAGCGGAACACCCTCCTACAATGAGCAGTTCTTC.

Note on this clonotype: The DNA is left out, because the CDR3 cannot be placed on it with certainty; the CDR3 is given as TCRdb lists it. V usage is TRBV5-1 and J usage is TRBJ2-1; the D call TRBD2 from the table was never checked on the DNA. Both ends counted, the CDR3 spans 15 residues. The germline CDR1 and CDR2 sequences are SGHRS and YFSETQ. CDR3 amino acids: CASSFAGGTYNEQLF.

The rearrangement links TRBV30 to TRBJ2-5, with D unresolved. V gave up 4 bases and J gave up 5 bases, with 11 bases separating them. This CDR3 is built from 12 residues. Germline V CDR1 and CDR2: GTSNPN, SVGIG (reference sequence). This CDR3 is CAWTGFGETQYF. CDR3 bases: TGTGCCTGGACCGGGTTCGGGGAGACCCAGTACTTC.

This clonotype came up a few times. V usage is TRBV27 and J usage is TRBJ2-1; 16 nucleotides agree with TRBD2. The CDR3 runs 16 residues. Looked up from germline, CDR1 is MNHEY and CDR2 is SMNVEV (reference sequence). Unmatched junction bases numbered 7, after V lost 6 bases and J lost 8 bases. CDR3 nucleotide sequence: TGTGCCAGCAGCCGCGGGACTAGCGGGAGGGCTCATGAGCAGTTCTTC. Protein: CASSRGTSGRAHEQFF.

This chain uses TRBV4-2 with TRBJ2-7; D uncertain. V lost 0 bases and J lost 7, with 10 bases in between. CDR1 and CDR2 (germline): LGHNA, YNFKEQ. The CDR3 covers 13 residues. CDR3 DNA sequence: TGTGCCAGCAGCCAAGATAAGACGTCGGAGCAGTACTTC. This sequence encodes CASSQDKTSEQYF.

The chain is built from TRBV28 and TRBJ2-7; D possibly corresponds to TRBD2 (5 bases). Trimming removed 3 bases at V and 4 bases at J, with 13 bases between. This CDR3 is 14 amino acids long. The germline CDR1 and CDR2 sequences are MDHEN and SYDVKM. This chain's CDR3 is CASSFRGNEYEQYF. In nucleotides, the CDR3 is TGTGCCAGCAGTTTCCGGGGTAATGAGTACGAGCAGTACTTC.

A single count supports this clonotype. V is TRBV12-3 or TRBV12-4 and J is TRBJ1-3; D might be TRBD1 (5 bases). Deletions cut 7 bases from V and 0 bases from J, with 22 bases between. The CDR3 spans 18 residues. The CDR3 region has the DNA TGTGCCAGCAATAAACCTCCGAGACAGCAAGACTCTGGAAACACCATATATTTT. Protein sequence: CASNKPPRQQDSGNTIYF.

There are a few counts of this clonotype. The J gene is TRBJ2-1, the V gene TRBV11-3; weak D call: TRBD1 (6 bases). CDR1 SGHNT and CDR2 YENEEA come from the germline V gene. V was cut by 1 base and J by 8 bases, with 12 bases left in between. The length of the CDR3 is 14 residues. Here the CDR3 DNA reads TGTGCCAGCAGCTTAGGCCCCACAGGGCATGAGCAGTTCTTC. It specifies CASSLGPTGHEQFF.

This clonotype was observed many times. The rearrangement uses TRBV3-1 and TRBJ1-5; tentatively, D is TRBD1 (6 bases). Germline CDR1 and CDR2: LGHDT and YNNKEL (reference sequence). Trimming pared 1 base from V and 5 bases from J, leaving 12 bases between. This CDR3 is built from 15 residues. The CDR3 DNA is TGTGCCAGCAGCCAAGCACAGGGTCCCTATCAGCCCCAGCATTTT. It yields the protein CASSQAQGPYQPQHF.

The chain employs TRBV10-2 and TRBJ2-1, with D tentatively TRBD1 (6 bases). The CDR3 covers 13 residues. Trimming shortened V by 3 bases and J by 10 bases, and 13 bases separated the two germline ends. Germline loops: CDR1 WSHSY, CDR2 SAAADI. CDR3 sequence (DNA): TGCGCCAGCAGTGAAACAGGGCCTTACGAGCAGTTCTTC. It specifies CASSETGPYEQFF.

This chain uses TRBV7-2 with TRBJ2-3; TRBD2 matches at 8 bases. V trimming: 0 bases; J trimming: 1 base; junction bases outside the gene matches: 6. The CDR3 contains 17 residues. Germline V gene data show CDR1 as SGHTA and CDR2 as FQGNSA. The CDR3 sequence is CASSLAGPAGGTDTQYF. In DNA, the CDR3 is TGTGCCAGCAGCTTAGCCGGACCAGCGGGGGGCACAGATACGCAGTATTTT.

This clonotype was seen only a few times. The chain recombines TRBV7-2 with TRBJ2-1; TRBD2 matches at 13 bases. Germline values: CDR1 SGHTA, CDR2 FQGNSA. The junction had 10 bases not matched to a gene; V was cut back by 4 bases and J by 10 bases. The CDR3 length is 16 residues. CDR3 amino acids: CASSSTSGRSYGEQFF. CDR3 nucleotides: TGTGCCAGCAGCTCGACTAGCGGGAGGAGCTACGGGGAGCAGTTCTTC.

This chain links TRBV4-1 with TRBJ2-1, with D tentatively TRBD2 (6 bases). Trimming cost V 0 bases and J 3 bases, with 9 bases left between them. CDR1 is MGHRA and CDR2 is YSYEKL in the germline V gene. This CDR3 region has 15 residues. This CDR3 reads CASSQDRTNYNEQFF. The CDR3 bases are TGCGCCAGCAGCCAAGATCGGACTAACTACAATGAGCAGTTCTTC.

J is TRBJ2-5 and V is TRBV5-4; 8 positions agree with TRBD1. This CDR3 has 16 amino acids. Germline CDR1 is SGHNT and CDR2 is YYREEE (reference sequence). V lost 4 bases to trimming and J lost 5 bases; unmatched junction nucleotides: 13. The CDR3 DNA is TGTGCCAGCAGCCGCAGGGCGGCCCGGACAGGGGAGACCCAGTACTTC. It is translated as CASSRRAARTGETQYF. The whole variable domain, remainder taken from reference TRBV5-4 and TRBJ2-5, is ETGVTQSPTHLIKTRGQQVTLRCSSQSGHNTVSWYQQALGQGPQFIFQYYREEENGRGNFPPRFSGLQFPNYSSELNVNALELDDSALYLCASSRRAARTGETQYFGPGTRLLVL.

This rearrangement joins TRBV20-1 to TRBJ2-3; TRBD1 is a possible D gene (5 bases). The CDR3 is 15 residues long. Germline CDR1 and CDR2: DFQATT and SNEGSKA (reference sequence). V was cut by 0 bases and J by 3 bases, with 13 bases left in between. Here the CDR3 reads CSARDASGPTDTQYF. The CDR3 coding sequence is TGCAGTGCTAGAGATGCGTCAGGGCCAACAGATACGCAGTATTTT.

This clonotype was seen a few times. This chain joins TRBV9 and TRBJ2-5; D assignment may be TRBD1 or TRBD2 (5 bases each). Germline V gives CDR1 SGDLS, CDR2 YYNGEE. The CDR3 extends over 14 amino acids. The germline V and J ends were trimmed by 3 bases and 4 bases, with 13 bases remaining between them. DNA of the CDR3: TGTGCCAGCAGCGGGGACGTGGGATCAGAGACCCAGTACTTC. Protein sequence: CASSGDVGSETQYF.

The chain couples TRBV20-1 to TRBJ2-1; 8 bases line up with TRBD2. Per the germline V gene, CDR1 is DFQATT and CDR2 is SNEGSKA (reference sequence). V lost 1 base to trimming and J lost 8 bases; unmatched junction nucleotides: 13. There are 16 residues in the CDR3. In DNA form, the CDR3 reads TGCAGTGCTAGAGTTCCCCACAGCGGGAGTAGGGATGAGCAGTTCTTC. It codes for CSARVPHSGSRDEQFF.

This clonotype came up a few times. The chain couples TRBV20-1 to TRBJ2-7, with 16 bases fitting TRBD2. The CDR3 is 19 amino acids. Germline trimming cut 3 bases from V and 4 bases from J; bases unmatched to any gene: 15. The germline CDR1 and CDR2 sequences are DFQATT and SNEGSKA (reference sequence). This CDR3 reads CSARDTLGTSGRAEYEQYF. The CDR3 coding sequence is TGCAGTGCTAGGGACACCCTCGGGACTAGCGGGAGGGCCGAATACGAGCAGTACTTC.

V is TRBV13 and J is TRBJ2-5, with 9 bases lining up with TRBD2. The germline CDR1 and CDR2 sequences are PRHDT and FYEKMQ (reference sequence). Germline trimming cut 4 bases from V and 2 bases from J; bases unmatched to any gene: 8. This CDR3 has 16 residues. The CDR3 bases are TGTGCCAGCAGCTCGGCACTAGCGGGTCTACAAGAGACCCAGTACTTC. Protein sequence: CASSSALAGLQETQYF.

The chain combines TRBV19 with TRBJ2-7; 8 nucleotides match TRBD2. V lost 11 bases, J lost 5 bases, and 17 bases stayed unmatched. The CDR3 contains 15 residues. Germline V lookup: CDR1 LNHDA, CDR2 SQIVND (reference sequence). The CDR3 DNA sequence: TGTGCCTCAAGCGGGGGCAGGGGACGACGTGACGAGCAGTACTTC. Protein product: CASSGGRGRRDEQYF.

CDR3 sequence (DNA): TGCAGTCCCGTACCTAGCGGGAATGAGCAGTTCTTC. Its protein product is CSPVPSGNEQFF. The chain employs TRBV20-1 and TRBJ2-1; 8 bases are a match to TRBD2. V trimming: 8 bases; J trimming: 7 bases; junction bases outside the gene matches: 7. Looked up from germline, CDR1 is DFQATT and CDR2 is SNEGSKA (reference sequence). The CDR3 has 12 residues.

V is TRBV10-3 and J is TRBJ1-1; unclear D gene. The germline V and J ends were trimmed by 3 bases and 3 bases, with 8 bases remaining between them. The CDR3 is 13 amino acids. Looked up from germline, CDR1 is ENHRY and CDR2 is SYGVKD. In DNA, the CDR3 is TGTGCCATCAGTGATCCCGGGGACACTGAAGCTTTCTTT. Its translation is CAISDPGDTEAFF.

This clonotype occurred a few times. The chain employs TRBV20-1 and TRBJ1-1; TRBD1 agrees at 8 bases. Germline V gene lookup returns CDR1 DFQATT and CDR2 SNEGSKA (reference sequence). Trimming at V came to 6 bases and at J to 12 bases, leaving 15 bases not matched to a gene. The CDR3 extends over 13 amino acids. CDR3 coding DNA: TGCAGTGCCCCCCCCCCGGGACAGGTTCTTACTTTCTTT. The encoded protein is CSAPPPGQVLTFF.

There are a few counts of this clonotype. The V and J genes are TRBV3-1 and TRBJ2-1; D gene uncertain. The CDR3 loop spans 12 amino acids. Germline CDR1 is LGHDT and CDR2 is YNNKEL (reference sequence). With 4 bases removed from V and 5 bases from J, the gap between germline ends came to 6 bases. The CDR3 DNA reads as TGTGCCAGCAGCCCCTTTAACAATGAGCAGTTCTTC. It is translated as CASSPFNNEQFF.